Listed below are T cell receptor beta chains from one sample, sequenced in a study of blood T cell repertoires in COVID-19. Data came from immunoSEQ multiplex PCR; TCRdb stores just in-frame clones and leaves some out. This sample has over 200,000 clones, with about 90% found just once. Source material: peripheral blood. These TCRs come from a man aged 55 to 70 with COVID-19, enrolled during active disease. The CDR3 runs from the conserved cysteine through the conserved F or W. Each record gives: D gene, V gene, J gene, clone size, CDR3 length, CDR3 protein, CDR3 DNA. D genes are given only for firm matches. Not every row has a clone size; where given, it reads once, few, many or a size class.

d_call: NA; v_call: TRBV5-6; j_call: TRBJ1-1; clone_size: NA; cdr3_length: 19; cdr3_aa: CASSLVSTGGPGKRTEAFF; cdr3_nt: TGTGCCAGCAGCTTGGTCTCTACGGGGGGCCCGGGTAAGAGGACTGAAGCTTTCTTT
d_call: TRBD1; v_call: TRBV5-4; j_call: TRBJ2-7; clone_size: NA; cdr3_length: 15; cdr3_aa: CASSAGQGAPYEQYF; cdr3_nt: TGTGCCAGCAGCGCGGGACAGGGGGCGCCGTACGAGCAGTACTTC
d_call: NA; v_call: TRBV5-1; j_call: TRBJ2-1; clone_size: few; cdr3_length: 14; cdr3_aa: CASSLGLADNEQFF; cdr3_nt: TGCGCCAGCAGCTTGGGGTTAGCGGACAATGAGCAGTTCTTC
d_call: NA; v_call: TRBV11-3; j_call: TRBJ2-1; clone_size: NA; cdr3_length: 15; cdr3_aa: CASSLEGDPYNEQFF; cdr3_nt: TGTGCCAGCAGCTTAGAGGGAGATCCGTACAATGAGCAGTTCTTC
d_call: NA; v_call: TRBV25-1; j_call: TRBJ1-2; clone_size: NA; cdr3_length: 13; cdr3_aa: CASSEYNGGFHTF; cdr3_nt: TGTGCCAGCAGTGAATATAACGGGGGGTTCCACACCTTC
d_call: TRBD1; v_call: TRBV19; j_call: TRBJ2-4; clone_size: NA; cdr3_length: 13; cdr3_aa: CASRDRDVTIQYF; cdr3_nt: TGTGCCAGCCGGGACAGGGATGTAACCATTCAGTACTTC
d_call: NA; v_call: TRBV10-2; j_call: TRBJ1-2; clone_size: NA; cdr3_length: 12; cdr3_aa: CASSEEVGGYTF; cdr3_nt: TGCGCCAGCAGTGAGGAGGTGGGTGGCTACACCTTC
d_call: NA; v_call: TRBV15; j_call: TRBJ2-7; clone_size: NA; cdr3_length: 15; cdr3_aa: CATSRAGSSIYEQYF; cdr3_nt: TGTGCCACCAGCAGAGCAGGGTCCTCTATCTACGAGCAGTACTTC
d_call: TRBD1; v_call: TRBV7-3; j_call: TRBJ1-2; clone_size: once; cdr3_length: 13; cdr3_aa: CASSPGTGVVGTF; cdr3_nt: TGTGCCAGCAGCCCGGGGACAGGGGTAGTTGGCACCTTC
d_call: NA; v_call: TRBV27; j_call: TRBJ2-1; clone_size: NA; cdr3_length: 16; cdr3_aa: CASSLVGRLPDIREFF; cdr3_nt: TGTGCCAGCAGTTTAGTGGGCAGGTTGCCAGACATACGTGAGTTCTTC
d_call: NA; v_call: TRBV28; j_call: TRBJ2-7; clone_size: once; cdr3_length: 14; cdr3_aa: CASRDSATIYEQYF; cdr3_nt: TGTGCCAGCCGTGACAGCGCGACGATCTACGAGCAGTACTTC
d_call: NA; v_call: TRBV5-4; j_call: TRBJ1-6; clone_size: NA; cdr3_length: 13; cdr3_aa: CASSLERISPLHF; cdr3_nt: TGTGCCAGCAGCTTGGAGAGGATTTCACCCCTCCACTTT
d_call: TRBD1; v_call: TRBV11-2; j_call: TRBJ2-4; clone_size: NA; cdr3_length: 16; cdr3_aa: CASSPPRDRAKNIQYF; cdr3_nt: TGTGCCAGCAGCCCTCCCCGGGACAGAGCCAAAAACATTCAGTACTTC
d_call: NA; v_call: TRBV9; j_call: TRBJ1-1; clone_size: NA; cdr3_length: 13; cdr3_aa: CASSALPSREAFF; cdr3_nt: TGTGCCAGCAGCGCCCTCCCGAGTCGTGAAGCTTTCTTT
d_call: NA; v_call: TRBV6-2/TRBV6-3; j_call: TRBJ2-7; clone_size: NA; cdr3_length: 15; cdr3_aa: CASSYTASGSYEQYF; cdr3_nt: TGTGCCAGCAGTTACACAGCTTCGGGATCCTACGAGCAGTACTTC
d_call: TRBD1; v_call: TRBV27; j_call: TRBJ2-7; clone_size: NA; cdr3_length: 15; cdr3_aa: CASSFFGQGAGEQYF; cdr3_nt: TGTGCCAGCAGTTTCTTTGGGCAGGGGGCAGGAGAGCAGTACTTC
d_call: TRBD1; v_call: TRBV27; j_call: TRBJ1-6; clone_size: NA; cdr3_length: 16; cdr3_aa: CASSLSGGQGPSPLHF; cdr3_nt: TGTGCCAGCAGTTTATCGGGCGGACAGGGCCCTTCACCCCTCCACTTT
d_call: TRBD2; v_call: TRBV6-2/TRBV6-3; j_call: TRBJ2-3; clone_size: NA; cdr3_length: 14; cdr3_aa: CASSSSGSTDTQYF; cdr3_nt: TGTGCCAGCAGTTCTAGCGGGAGCACAGATACGCAGTATTTT
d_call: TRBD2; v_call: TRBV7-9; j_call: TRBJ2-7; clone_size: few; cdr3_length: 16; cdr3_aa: CASSPGPGLGAYEQYF; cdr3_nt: TGTGCCAGCAGCCCGGGCCCGGGACTAGGTGCCTACGAGCAGTACTTC
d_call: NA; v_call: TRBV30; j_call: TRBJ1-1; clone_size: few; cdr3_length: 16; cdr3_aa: CAWSVIRGKMMPEAFF; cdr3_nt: TGTGCCTGGAGTGTTATAAGGGGGAAAATGATGCCTGAAGCTTTCTTT
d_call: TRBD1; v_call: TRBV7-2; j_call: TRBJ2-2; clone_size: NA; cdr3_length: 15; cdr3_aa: CASSLRQGNTGELFF; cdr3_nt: TGTGCCAGCAGCTTAAGACAGGGAAACACCGGGGAGCTGTTTTTT
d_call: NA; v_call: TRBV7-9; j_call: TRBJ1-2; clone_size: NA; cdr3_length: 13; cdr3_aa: CATRTTGTDGYTF; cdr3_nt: TGTGCCACCCGTACCACAGGGACGGATGGCTACACCTTC
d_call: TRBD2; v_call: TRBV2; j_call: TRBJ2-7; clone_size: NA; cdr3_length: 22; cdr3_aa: CASRGARGLAGDQTGSYYEQYF; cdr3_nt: TGTGCCAGCAGGGGGGCAAGGGGGCTAGCGGGAGATCAGACGGGATCTTACTACGAGCAGTACTTC
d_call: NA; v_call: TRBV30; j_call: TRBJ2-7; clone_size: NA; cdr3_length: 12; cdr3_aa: CAWGPGTYEQYF; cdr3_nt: TGTGCCTGGGGACCGGGAACCTACGAGCAGTACTTC
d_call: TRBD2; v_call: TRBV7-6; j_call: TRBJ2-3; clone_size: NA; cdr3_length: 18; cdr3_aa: CASSSGGAGLASTDTQYF; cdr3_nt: TGTGCCAGCAGCTCGGGGGGGGCCGGGTTAGCTAGCACAGATACGCAGTATTTT
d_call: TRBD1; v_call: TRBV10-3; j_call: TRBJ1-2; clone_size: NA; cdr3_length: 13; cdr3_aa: CAIRRQGNGGYTF; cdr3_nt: TGTGCCATCAGACGACAGGGGAATGGGGGCTACACCTTC
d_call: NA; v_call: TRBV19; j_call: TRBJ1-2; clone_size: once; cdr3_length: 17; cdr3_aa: CASTGDRRSSQYYGYTF; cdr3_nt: TGTGCCAGTACCGGCGACAGGAGGTCCTCTCAATACTATGGCTACACCTTC
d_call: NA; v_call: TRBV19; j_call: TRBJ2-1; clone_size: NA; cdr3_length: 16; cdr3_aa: CASSFSGTLPYNEQFF; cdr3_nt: TGTGCCAGTAGTTTCTCGGGGACTCTCCCCTACAATGAGCAGTTCTTC
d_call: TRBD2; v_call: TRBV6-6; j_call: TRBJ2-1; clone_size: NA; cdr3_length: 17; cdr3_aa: CASSRRTSSGVGYEQFF; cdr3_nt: TGTGCCAGCAGTCGTCGGACCTCTAGCGGGGTTGGGTATGAGCAGTTCTTC
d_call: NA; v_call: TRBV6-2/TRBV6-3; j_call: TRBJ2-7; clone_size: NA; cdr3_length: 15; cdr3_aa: CASSAAALARSEQYF; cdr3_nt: TGTGCCAGCAGTGCGGCTGCTCTAGCGAGGTCCGAGCAGTACTTC
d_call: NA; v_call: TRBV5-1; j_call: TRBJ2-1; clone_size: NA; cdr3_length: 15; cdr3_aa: CASSSTGISYNEQFF; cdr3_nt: TGCGCCAGCAGCTCAACAGGGATCTCCTACAATGAGCAGTTCTTC